This TCR beta chain was obtained from a study of blood T cells in healthy people across ages. A word on this clonotype: Its specificity is not known.

Findings and caveats of the study: In older individuals, TCR beta diversity per million T cells was lower, falling roughly linearly with age.

Next came a second PCR, run for about 6 to 11 cycles, which used a sample-barcoded 5' primer along with a J-beta primer mix. With 12 random nucleotides, a template-switch adaptor tagged each individual cDNA molecule. TCRdb ran MiXCR on the 5' RACE reads and lists one entry per CDR3 protein. The table includes over 1.5 million distinct CDR3 sequences, around 48% detected once. It was approximately 10 milliliters of peripheral blood that were drawn from each donor. No fewer than 5 micrograms of total RNA were isolated from every sample. The germline V and J ends were trimmed by 4 bases and 8 bases, with 9 bases remaining between them. In germline, CDR1 is KGHDR, CDR2 SFDVKD. This CDR3 contains 12 residues.

Material for sequencing was blood. The gene calls are TRBV24-1 and TRBJ2-3; D call uncertain. This sequence originates from a woman aged 40 to 50 in good health. This CDR3 reads CATSETSATQYF. DNA for the CDR3: TGTGCCACCAGTGAAACTTCCGCTACGCAGTATTTT.